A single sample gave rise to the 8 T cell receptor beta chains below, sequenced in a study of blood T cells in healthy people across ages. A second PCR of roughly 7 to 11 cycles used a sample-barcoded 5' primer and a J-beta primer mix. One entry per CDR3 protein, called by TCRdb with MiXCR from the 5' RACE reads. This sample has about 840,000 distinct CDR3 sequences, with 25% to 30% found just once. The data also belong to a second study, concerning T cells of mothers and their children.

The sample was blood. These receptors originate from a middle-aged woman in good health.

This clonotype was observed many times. The CDR3 DNA reads TGTGCCAGCAGCTTGGACTACGCGGGGGGCTACACCTTC. Amino acids: CASSLDYAGGYTF. J is TRBJ1-2 and V is TRBV6-5; D gene uncertain. V lost 6 bases and J lost 8, with 16 bases in between. This CDR3 is 13 amino acids long. Germline V lookup: CDR1 MNHEY, CDR2 SVGAGI.

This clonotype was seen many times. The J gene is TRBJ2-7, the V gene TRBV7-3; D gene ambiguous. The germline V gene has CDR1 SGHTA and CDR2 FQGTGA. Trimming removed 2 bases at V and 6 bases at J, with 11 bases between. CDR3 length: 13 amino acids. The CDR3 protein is CASSLPPAGEQYF. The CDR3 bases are TGTGCCAGCAGCTTACCCCCCGCTGGCGAGCAGTACTTC.

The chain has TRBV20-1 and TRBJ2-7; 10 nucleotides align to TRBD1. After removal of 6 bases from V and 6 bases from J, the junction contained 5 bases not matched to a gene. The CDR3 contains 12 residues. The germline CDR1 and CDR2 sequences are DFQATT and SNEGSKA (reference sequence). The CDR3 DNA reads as TGCAGTGCACTCCGGACAGGGGGCGAGCAGTACTTC. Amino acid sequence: CSALRTGGEQYF.

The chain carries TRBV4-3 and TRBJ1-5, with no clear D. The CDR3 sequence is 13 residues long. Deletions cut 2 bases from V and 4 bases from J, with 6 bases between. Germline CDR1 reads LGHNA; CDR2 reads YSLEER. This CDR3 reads CASSQRVNQPQHF. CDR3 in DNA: TGCGCCAGCAGCCAAAGGGTTAATCAGCCCCAGCATTTT.

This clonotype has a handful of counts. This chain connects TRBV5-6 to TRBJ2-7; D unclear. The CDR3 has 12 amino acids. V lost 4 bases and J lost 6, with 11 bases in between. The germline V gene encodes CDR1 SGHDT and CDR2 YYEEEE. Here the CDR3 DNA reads TGTGCCAGCAGCCCGGTGAGTGGCGAGCAGTACTTC. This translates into CASSPVSGEQYF.

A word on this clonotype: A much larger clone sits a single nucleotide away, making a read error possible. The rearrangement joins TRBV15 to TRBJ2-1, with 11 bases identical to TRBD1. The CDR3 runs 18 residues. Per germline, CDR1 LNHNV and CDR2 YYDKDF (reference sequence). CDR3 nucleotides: TGTGCCGCCAGCAGAGATCGAACGGGGACAGGGGGATACAATGAGCAGTTCTTC. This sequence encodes CAASRDRTGTGGYNEQFF.

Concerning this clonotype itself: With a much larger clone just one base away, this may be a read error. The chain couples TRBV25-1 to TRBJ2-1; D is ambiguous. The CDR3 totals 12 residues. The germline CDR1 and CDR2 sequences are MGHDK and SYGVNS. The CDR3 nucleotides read TGTGCCAGCAGGACTGTCTACAATGGGCAGTTCTTC. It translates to CASRTVYNGQFF.

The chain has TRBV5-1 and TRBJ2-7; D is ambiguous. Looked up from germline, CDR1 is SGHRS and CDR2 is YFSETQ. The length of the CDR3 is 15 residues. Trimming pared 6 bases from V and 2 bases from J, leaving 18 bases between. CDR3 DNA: TGCGCCAGCACCCCGGCAGCACCCGGCCCCTACGAGCAGTACTTC. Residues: CASTPAAPGPYEQYF.